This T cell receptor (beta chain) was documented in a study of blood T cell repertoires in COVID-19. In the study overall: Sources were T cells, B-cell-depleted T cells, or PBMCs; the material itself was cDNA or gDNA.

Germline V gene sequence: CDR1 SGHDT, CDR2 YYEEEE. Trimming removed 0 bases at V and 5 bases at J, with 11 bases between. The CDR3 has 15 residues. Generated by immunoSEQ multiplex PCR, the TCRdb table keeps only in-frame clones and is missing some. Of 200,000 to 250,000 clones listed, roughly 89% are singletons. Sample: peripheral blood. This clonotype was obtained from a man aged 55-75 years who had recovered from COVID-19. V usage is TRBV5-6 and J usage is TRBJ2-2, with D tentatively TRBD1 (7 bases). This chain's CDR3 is CASSLAAGGTGELFF. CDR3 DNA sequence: TGTGCCAGCAGCTTGGCTGCAGGGGGGACCGGGGAGCTGTTTTTT.